Below are 14 T cell receptor beta chains sequenced from a single sample in a study of blood T cell repertoires in COVID-19 (dated by TCRdb to the early 2020s). Libraries were constructed by the immunoSEQ multiplex PCR assay. The immuneACCESS repertoire file appears here via TCRdb, limited to in-frame rearrangements. These files lack a portion of the clones; in checked studies, under half of the deficit traces to unresolved V genes, and the cause of the others is not known. The sample data list around 300,000 clones, and around four fifths of these were observed just once. Of the sample, over 3.5% falls within the top ten clones. Sequenced material: peripheral blood. These receptors were taken from a woman between 45 and 60 years old with active or convalescent COVID-19.

This rearrangement joins TRBV9 to TRBJ1-3; D might be TRBD1 (6 bases). V shed 4 bases and J shed 0 bases, with 11 bases lying between them. The germline V gene encodes CDR1 SGDLS and CDR2 YYNGEE. There are 15 residues in the CDR3. The CDR3 DNA reads TGTGCCAGCAGCCTAGGACAGCCCTCTGGAAACACCATATATTTT. Translating it yields CASSLGQPSGNTIYF.

The chain couples TRBV6-5 to TRBJ1-2, with 9 positions matching TRBD1. The CDR3 covers 14 residues. V lost 4 bases to trimming and J lost 7 bases; unmatched junction nucleotides: 7. Germline values: CDR1 MNHEY, CDR2 SVGAGI. The CDR3 DNA is TGTGCCAGCAGTTCTCCGGGACAGGGACCTGGCTACACCTTC. As protein: CASSSPGQGPGYTF.

The chain uses TRBV6-5 and TRBJ2-1, with D possibly matching TRBD2 (6 bases). The V gene lost 7 bases and the J gene lost 7 bases, with 11 bases spanning the gap. From germline, CDR1 is MNHEY and CDR2 SVGAGI. This CDR3 has 12 residues. The CDR3 is CASTNGGNEQFF. CDR3 coding DNA: TGTGCCAGCACCAACGGAGGGAATGAGCAGTTCTTC.

The chain uses TRBV28 and TRBJ2-5; 8 bases match TRBD2. The CDR3 spans 16 residues. Germline-derived CDR1 and CDR2 are MDHEN and SYDVKM. V was pared by 6 bases and J by 4 bases, with 13 bases of the junction left unmatched. CDR3 in DNA: TGTGCCAGCAGCGGCCACGAGAGCGGGAGAGGAGAGACCCAGTACTTC. Residues: CASSGHESGRGETQYF.

This clone was counted a single time. The genes are TRBV4-2 and TRBJ1-1, with D perhaps matching TRBD1 (5 bases). The CDR3 loop spans 15 amino acids. The germline gives CDR1 LGHNA, CDR2 YNFKEQ. Trimming removed 0 bases from V and 11 bases from J, with 19 bases in between. CDR3 nucleotides: TGTGCCAGCAGCCAAGATGATGGGGCACCGACCCGGGCTTTCTTT. Protein product: CASSQDDGAPTRAFF.

V gene TRBV7-9 combines with J gene TRBJ1-1; D unresolved. The V end lost 6 bases, the J end lost 0 bases, and 8 bases lay between the germline ends. CDR1 is SEHNR and CDR2 is FQNEAQ in the germline V gene (reference sequence). CDR3 length equals 13 residues. CDR3 sequence: CASRGALNTEAFF. For the CDR3, the DNA is TGTGCCAGCAGGGGAGCTCTGAACACTGAAGCTTTCTTT.

This chain joins TRBV30 and TRBJ1-5, with a weak D call TRBD1 (6 bases). Germline V gene lookup returns CDR1 GTSNPN and CDR2 SVGIG (reference sequence). The CDR3 sequence is 14 residues long. Trimming took off 5 bases at V and 0 bases at J, with 11 bases between the two ends. The CDR3 bases are TGTGCCTGGCAGACAGGTAATAGCAATCAGCCCCAGCATTTT. Translation gives CAWQTGNSNQPQHF.

The chain is built from TRBV18 and TRBJ2-3; tentatively, D is TRBD2 (6 bases). The CDR3 is 16 residues long. Germline CDR1 reads KGHSH; CDR2 reads LQKENI. The V end was cut by 1 base, the J end by 2 bases, with 13 bases between. This chain's CDR3 is CASSPLSGSYTDTQYF. DNA of the CDR3: TGTGCCAGCTCACCACTTAGCGGAAGCTACACAGATACGCAGTATTTT.

J is TRBJ2-3 and V is TRBV5-4; 9 bases map to TRBD2. This CDR3 comprises 15 residues. Looked up from germline, CDR1 is SGHNT and CDR2 is YYREEE (reference sequence). V lost 3 bases and J lost 3; bases outside the gene matches: 5. CDR3 nucleotide sequence: TGTGCCAGCAGCTCCGGGACTAGCCGAACAGATACGCAGTATTTT. This gives the protein CASSSGTSRTDTQYF.

The rearrangement uses TRBV5-1 and TRBJ1-6, with 10 nucleotides matching TRBD1. The junction had 10 bases not matched to a gene; V was cut back by 1 base and J by 9 bases. The germline gives CDR1 SGHRS, CDR2 YFSETQ. CDR3 length equals 17 residues. The CDR3 reads CASSLLVGGQGRSPLHF. DNA for the CDR3: TGCGCCAGCAGCTTGCTTGTAGGGGGACAGGGGCGTTCACCCCTCCACTTT. The full variable domain, rest sourced from reference TRBV5-1 and TRBJ1-6, is KAGVTQTPRYLIKTRGQQVTLSCSPISGHRSVSWYQQTPGQGLQFLFEYFSETQRNKGNFPGRFSGRQFSNSRSEMNVSTLELGDSALYLCASSLLVGGQGRSPLHFGNGTRLTVT.

The J gene is TRBJ2-7, the V gene TRBV6-6; 8 bases align to TRBD2. Germline CDR1 is MNHNY and CDR2 is SVGAGI (reference sequence). The V gene end was trimmed by 6 bases and the J gene end by 4 bases; junction bases not matched to a gene: 11. The CDR3 has 15 residues. Here the CDR3 reads CASSPPWRGRYEQYF. CDR3 DNA: TGTGCCAGCAGCCCTCCGTGGCGCGGGAGGTACGAGCAGTACTTC.

CDR3 loop: CASSWLEGNQPQHF. Written as DNA, the CDR3 is TGTGCCAGTAGTTGGTTGGAGGGCAATCAGCCCCAGCATTTT. V gene TRBV19 combines with J gene TRBJ1-5, with D hard to call. Trimming took 5 bases from V and 2 from J, leaving 10 bases between them. This CDR3 is 14 amino acids long. Germline V gene lookup returns CDR1 LNHDA and CDR2 SQIVND (reference sequence).

V and J are TRBV28 and TRBJ1-5; a possible D gene is TRBD1 (6 bases). V was trimmed by 3 bases and J by 3 bases, leaving 9 bases between them. CDR1 is MDHEN, CDR2 SYDVKM, per germline. CDR3 length equals 14 residues. CDR3 nucleotide sequence: TGTGCCAGCAGTTTTGACAGGCTCAATCAGCCCCAGCATTTT. Translation: CASSFDRLNQPQHF.

The chain links TRBV20-1 to TRBJ1-1, with D maybe TRBD1 (5 bases). The length of the CDR3 is 11 residues. Germline V CDR1 and CDR2: DFQATT, SNEGSKA (reference sequence). In DNA form, the CDR3 reads TGCAGGGACATCCGGAACACTGAAGCTTTCTTT. Encoded protein: CRDIRNTEAFF.